This TCR beta chain was captured by sequencing in a study of neurological immune-mediated disorders. Volunteers from a blood bank in Maryland, USA, made up the healthy controls. Libraries from sorted cells each used roughly 1 million CD4+ or CD8+ T cells. TCRdb fed the 5' RACE reads into MiXCR, producing one record per CDR3 protein. The table has tens of thousands of distinct CDR3 sequences, about 6.3% seen once; the top ten hold around 0.6%. This clonotype occurred many times. The CDR3 is 14 residues long. The V end was cut by 3 bases, the J end by 6 bases, with 14 bases between. Per the germline V gene, CDR1 is MNHNS and CDR2 is SASEGT.

This rearrangement joins TRBV6-1 to TRBJ1-2; D may be TRBD1 (5 bases). This TCR was recovered from a woman aged 40 to 49 in good health. Sample: CD4+ T cells from blood. In nucleotides, the CDR3 is TGTGCCAGCAGTGACTCGGGAGGGGAGGATGGCTACACCTTC. This sequence encodes CASSDSGGEDGYTF.